The 14 T cell receptor beta chains reported below all come from one sample, sequenced in a study of blood T cell repertoires in COVID-19. The method was immunoSEQ multiplex PCR; TCRdb's version includes in-frame clones alone and lacks a portion of them. The table has 100,000 to 150,000 clones, roughly 87% seen once. Input material: peripheral blood. The source is a woman aged 80 or over with acute or convalescent COVID-19.

The chain is built from TRBV9 and TRBJ1-1; D remains unclear. The CDR3 has 14 amino acids. Germline values: CDR1 SGDLS, CDR2 YYNGEE. V lost 0 bases and J 2 bases, leaving 8 bases between the germline ends. CDR3 amino acids: CASSVAPSNTEAFF. In DNA form, the CDR3 reads TGTGCCAGCAGCGTAGCTCCCTCTAACACTGAAGCTTTCTTT.

V and J are TRBV19 and TRBJ2-1, with D perhaps matching TRBD1 (6 bases). The V gene's germline CDR1 is LNHDA and CDR2 SQIVND (reference sequence). Trimming stripped 5 bases from V and 13 bases from J, with 21 bases between. CDR3 length: 14 residues. The DNA for the CDR3 is TGTGCCAGTAGTCTCCCGGGACATCCACCCCTACAGTTCTTC. The encoded protein is CASSLPGHPPLQFF. Combining the CDR3 with reference TRBV19 and TRBJ2-1 gives the whole variable domain DGGITQSPKYLFRKEGQNVTLSCEQNLNHDAMYWYRQDPGQGLRLIYYSQIVNDFQKGDIAEGYSVSREKKESFPLTVTSAQKNPTAFYLCASSLPGHPPLQFFGPGTRLTVL.

The J gene is TRBJ2-2, the V gene TRBV19; TRBD2 is a possible D gene (7 bases). The germline V gene has CDR1 LNHDA and CDR2 SQIVND (reference sequence). The V end lost 10 bases, the J end lost 1 base, and 16 bases lay between the germline ends. The CDR3 sequence is 15 residues long. The DNA for the CDR3 is TGTGCCACTCAGATCGGGGGGCTGAACACCGGGGAGCTGTTTTTT. Translating gives CATQIGGLNTGELFF.

This clone was picked up one time. The chain carries TRBV7-6 and TRBJ2-5; no definite D call. The CDR3 loop spans 15 amino acids. Trimming cost V 1 base and J 2 bases, with 11 bases left between them. Per the germline V gene, CDR1 is SGHVS and CDR2 is FNYEAQ. CDR3 amino acids: CASSLVSSIQETQYF. CDR3 sequence (DNA): TGTGCCAGCAGCTTAGTGTCGAGTATTCAAGAGACCCAGTACTTC.

This chain uses TRBV19 with TRBJ1-1; no firm D call. Germline V CDR1 and CDR2: LNHDA, SQIVND (reference sequence). V was trimmed by 7 bases and J by 2 bases, leaving 14 bases between them. CDR3 length: 14 amino acids. CDR3 sequence reads: CASTFLGINTEAFF. Here the CDR3 DNA reads TGTGCCAGTACTTTTCTCGGGATAAACACTGAAGCTTTCTTT. The variable domain in full, with the rest retrieved from reference TRBV19 and TRBJ1-1, is DGGITQSPKYLFRKEGQNVTLSCEQNLNHDAMYWYRQDPGQGLRLIYYSQIVNDFQKGDIAEGYSVSREKKESFPLTVTSAQKNPTAFYLCASTFLGINTEAFFGQGTRLTVV.

This clone was picked up a small number of times. The chain uses TRBV5-4 and TRBJ1-3; TRBD1 matches at 7 bases. The germline V gene has CDR1 SGHNT and CDR2 YYREEE (reference sequence). Losses at the gene ends were 4 bases for V and 0 bases for J; bases not matched to a gene: 10. CDR3 length: 17 amino acids. Written as DNA, the CDR3 is TGTGCCAGCAGCAGAGGGATGGGACAGAGCTCTGGAAACACCATATATTTT. This sequence encodes CASSRGMGQSSGNTIYF.

The V call is TRBV21-1, the J call TRBJ1-2; the D call of TRBD1 is as the table states it, not checked on the DNA. TRBV21-1 is flagged as a pseudogene. The length of the CDR3 is 16 residues. DNA for the CDR3: TGTGCCAGCAGCAACCTAGGACAGGGGCCATACTATGGCTACACCTTC. Amino acid sequence: CASSNLGQGPYYGYTF.

The chain carries TRBV15 and TRBJ1-5; a weak D match, TRBD1 (5 bases). The V end was cut by 0 bases, the J end by 1 base, with 13 bases between. This CDR3 is built from 17 residues. Germline CDR1 reads LNHNV; CDR2 reads YYDKDF (reference sequence). The CDR3 reads CATSRDRGKGSNQPQHF. In DNA, the CDR3 is TGTGCCACCAGCAGAGATCGGGGGAAGGGGAGCAATCAGCCCCAGCATTTT.

The chain recombines TRBV29-1 with TRBJ1-4; 8 positions match TRBD1. Unmatched junction bases numbered 8, after V lost 4 bases and J lost 7 bases. The CDR3 runs 14 residues. The germline CDR1 and CDR2 sequences are SQVTM and ANQGSEA. The CDR3, as DNA: TGCAGCGTTGGAGGTGGCAGGGGGCCTGAAAAACTGTTTTTT. Translation gives CSVGGGRGPEKLFF.

V gene TRBV29-1 combines with J gene TRBJ1-6; TRBD1 agrees at 9 bases. Trimming removed 1 base from V and 3 bases from J; junction bases left unmatched: 4. The CDR3 spans 16 residues. Looked up from germline, CDR1 is SQVTM and CDR2 is ANQGSEA. CDR3 region: CSVEVGDRDYNSPLHF. The CDR3 region has the DNA TGCAGCGTTGAAGTAGGGGACAGGGACTATAATTCACCCCTCCACTTT.

The chain carries TRBV2 and TRBJ1-2, with D possibly being TRBD1 (5 bases). Trimming stripped 8 bases from V and 0 bases from J, with 13 bases between. CDR1 is SNHLY and CDR2 is FYNNEI in the germline V gene. This CDR3 has 14 residues. This chain's CDR3 is CASHLLTANYGYTF. As DNA, the CDR3 is TGTGCCAGCCACCTTCTGACAGCTAACTATGGCTACACCTTC.

The CDR3 protein is CASSPQRQGGGAGANVLTF. The CDR3 DNA reads as TGTGCCAGCAGCCCCCAGCGCCAGGGAGGAGGCGCTGGGGCCAACGTCCTGACTTTC. V and J are TRBV7-7 and TRBJ2-6; D possibly corresponds to TRBD2 (6 bases). Trimming took 5 bases from V and 2 from J, leaving 22 bases between them. The germline V gene encodes CDR1 SSHAT and CDR2 FNYEAQ (reference sequence). The CDR3 contains 19 residues.

The chain couples TRBV3-1 (or the pseudogene TRBV3-2) to TRBJ2-3; 13 bases are shared with TRBD2. The CDR3 contains 17 residues. V gave up 1 base and J gave up 2 bases; unmatched junction bases: 3. Germline V lookup: CDR1 LGHDT, CDR2 YNNKEL (reference sequence). The CDR3 spells CASSQVLAGGFTDTQYF. In DNA, the CDR3 is TGTGCCAGCAGCCAAGTACTAGCGGGGGGGTTCACAGATACGCAGTATTTT.

The CDR3 DNA is TGTGCCAGCAGCAAGGGGAGGGAGACCCAGTACTTC. Translated, it gives CASSKGRETQYF. The chain has TRBV3-1 (or the pseudogene TRBV3-2) and TRBJ2-5; D is perhaps TRBD2 (6 bases). Trimming removed 5 bases from V and 5 bases from J, with 9 bases in between. There are 12 residues in the CDR3. CDR1 LGHDT and CDR2 YNNKEL come from the germline V gene (reference sequence).